This T cell receptor beta chain was profiled in a study of T cells expressing NK-cell markers. This CDR3 comprises 11 residues. CDR1 and CDR2 from the germline V gene are MNHEY and SVGEGT. After re-calling the 5' RACE reads, TCRdb lists one entry per CDR3 protein, DNA absent. The clone table shows some 600,000 distinct CDR3 sequences, with the ten largest holding 3% to 4.5%. V is TRBV6-2 or TRBV6-3 and J is TRBJ2-1. The specimen sequenced was blood T cells: a sorted CD56 or NKG2C T cell subset, CD4+ or CD8+ T cells, or bulk PBMC T cells (not recorded which). The sequence came from a young man in good health. The CDR3 region is CASSYSFFQFF.